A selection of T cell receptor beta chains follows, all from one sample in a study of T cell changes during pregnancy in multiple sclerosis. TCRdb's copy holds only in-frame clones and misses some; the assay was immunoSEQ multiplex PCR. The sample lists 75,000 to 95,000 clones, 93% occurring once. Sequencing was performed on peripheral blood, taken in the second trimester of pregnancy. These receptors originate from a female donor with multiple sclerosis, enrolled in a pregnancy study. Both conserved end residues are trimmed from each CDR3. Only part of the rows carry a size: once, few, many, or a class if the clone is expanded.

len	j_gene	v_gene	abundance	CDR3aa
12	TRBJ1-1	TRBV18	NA	ASSPGTGTGQAF
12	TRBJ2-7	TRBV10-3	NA	AISPGKGLYEQY
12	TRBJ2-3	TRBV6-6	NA	ASSPPGVTDTQY
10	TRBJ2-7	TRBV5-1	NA	ASSTTGYEQY
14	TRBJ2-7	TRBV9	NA	ASSVGGSGRIYEQY
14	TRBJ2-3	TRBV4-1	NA	ASRGLAGGSTDTQY
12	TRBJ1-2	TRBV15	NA	ATSRDLEVDGYT
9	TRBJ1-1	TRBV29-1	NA	SATRGTEAF
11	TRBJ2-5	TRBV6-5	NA	ASTRGLGKTQY
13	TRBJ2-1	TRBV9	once	ASSVLAGDYNEQF
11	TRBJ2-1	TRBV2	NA	AGGTTSYNEQF
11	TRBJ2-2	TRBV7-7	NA	ASSPPTGTELF
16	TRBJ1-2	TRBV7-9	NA	ASSLFRDRDSYGYGYT
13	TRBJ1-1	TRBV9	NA	ASSVGSRGNTEAF
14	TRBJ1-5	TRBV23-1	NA	ASSQSRGLSNQPQH
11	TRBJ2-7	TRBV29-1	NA	SVAWTGDYEQY
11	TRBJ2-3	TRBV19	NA	ASSIAKTHTQY
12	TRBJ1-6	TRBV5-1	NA	ASSGGQNNSPLH
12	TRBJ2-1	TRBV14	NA	ASGRLAGNNEQF
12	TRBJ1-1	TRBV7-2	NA	ASSLLHTDTEAF
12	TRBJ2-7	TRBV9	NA	ASSARQASYEQY
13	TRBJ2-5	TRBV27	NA	ASSLSPGVQETQY
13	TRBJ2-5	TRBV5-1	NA	ASSALPGQGETQY
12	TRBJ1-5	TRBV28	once	ASSSGGSRQPQH
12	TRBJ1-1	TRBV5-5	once	ASSLSQEGTEAF
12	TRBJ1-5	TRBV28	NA	ASRFDRVTTPQH
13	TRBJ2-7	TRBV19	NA	ASSLRGERTYEQY
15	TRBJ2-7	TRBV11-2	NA	ASSDRGLAGVPYEQY
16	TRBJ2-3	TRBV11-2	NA	ASSPEGLAELSTDTQY
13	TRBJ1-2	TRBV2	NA	ASSEGGQGNYGYT
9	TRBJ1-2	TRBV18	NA	ASSREYGYT
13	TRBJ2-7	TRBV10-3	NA	AISSAGVPNYEQY
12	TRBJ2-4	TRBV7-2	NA	ASSYSGGKNIQY
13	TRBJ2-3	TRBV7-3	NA	ASSLAGGITDTQY
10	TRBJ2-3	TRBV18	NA	ASSQGTDTQY
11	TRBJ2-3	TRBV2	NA	ARGLAREDTQY
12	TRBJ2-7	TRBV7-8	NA	ASSLGSTPFEQY
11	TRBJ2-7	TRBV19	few	ASSMTNSYEQY
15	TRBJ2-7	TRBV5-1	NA	ASSLGSSGSYYYEQY
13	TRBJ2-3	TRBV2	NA	ASSALAGYPDTQY
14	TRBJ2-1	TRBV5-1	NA	ASSLLSGTARNEQF
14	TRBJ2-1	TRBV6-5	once	ASSYSGGQAHNEQF
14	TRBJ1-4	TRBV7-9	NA	ASSPWTGATNEKLF
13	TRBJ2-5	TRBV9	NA	ASSLLGLEQETQY
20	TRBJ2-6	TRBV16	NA	ASSPEFRQGSPLYSGANVLT
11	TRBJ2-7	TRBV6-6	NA	ASSYFNTYEQY
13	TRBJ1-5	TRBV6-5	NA	ASRPSDRSNQPQH
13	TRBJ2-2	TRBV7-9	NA	ASSSRGGWTGELF
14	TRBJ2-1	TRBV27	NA	ASSPIAGGVYNEQF
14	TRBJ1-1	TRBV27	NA	ASRVGDRVLNTEAF
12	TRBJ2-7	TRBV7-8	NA	ASSLDRGLWEQY
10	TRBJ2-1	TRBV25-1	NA	ASMSRPGEQF
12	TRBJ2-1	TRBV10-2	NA	ASSEALADNEQF
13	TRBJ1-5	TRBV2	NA	ASSDLGVGNQPQH